Each of the 26 T cell receptor beta chains below was sequenced from the same sample in a study of blood T cell repertoires in COVID-19 (dated by TCRdb to the early 2020s). The library was prepared using the immunoSEQ multiplex PCR assay. This immuneACCESS table, as held by TCRdb, lists in-frame sequences with V and J called but not all clones. Of the missing ones, under half trace to an unresolved V gene in checked studies; the others have no known cause. This sample has 440,000 or so clones in its table, and approximately 90% of those were observed once. The ten biggest clones cover around 1.5% of the sample. Sequencing input: peripheral blood. Every receptor here comes from a woman between 40 and 50 years old with COVID-19, enrolled during active disease.

This clone turned up a few times. The chain couples TRBV29-1 to TRBJ1-1; no firm D call. The V end lost 3 bases, the J end lost 0 bases, and 5 bases lay between the germline ends. Germline V gene data show CDR1 as SQVTM and CDR2 as ANQGSEA. CDR3 length: 12 residues. CDR3 sequence (DNA): TGCAGCGTTGACAGTCTGAACACTGAAGCTTTCTTT. Amino acid sequence: CSVDSLNTEAFF.

Notes on this clone: A read error may be the cause here, since a much bigger clone is one base away. The chain couples TRBV27 to TRBJ2-6; perhaps TRBD1 as D (6 bases). This CDR3 is 14 amino acids long. CDR1 is MNHEY and CDR2 is SMNVEV in the germline V gene (reference sequence). V was cut by 4 bases and J by 2 bases, with 6 bases left in between. In DNA, the CDR3 is TGTGCCAGCAGTTCAGGGGCTGGGGCCAACGTCCTGACTTTC. Protein sequence: CASSSGAGANVLTF. Together with reference TRBV27 and TRBJ2-6, the CDR3 gives the full variable domain: EAQVTQNPRYLITVTGKKLTVTCSQNMNHEYMSWYRQDPGLGLRQIYYSMNVEVTDKGDVPEGYKVSRKEKRNFPLILESPSPNQTSLYFCASSSGAGANVLTFGAGSRLTVL.

The chain uses TRBV24-1 and TRBJ2-5; the match to TRBD2 covers 8 bases. The germline CDR1 and CDR2 sequences are KGHDR and SFDVKD. The CDR3 totals 16 residues. The V gene end was trimmed by 1 base and the J gene end by 4 bases; junction bases not matched to a gene: 7. This CDR3 is CATSDFSRTSPETQYF. CDR3 sequence (DNA): TGTGCCACCAGTGATTTTAGTAGGACTAGCCCAGAGACCCAGTACTTC.

This sequence joins TRBV5-1 and TRBJ2-1; TRBD1 matches at 9 bases. This CDR3 spans 17 amino acids. J was trimmed by 2 bases and V by 2 bases; bases with no gene match: 8. Germline V gene lookup returns CDR1 SGHRS and CDR2 YFSETQ. CDR3 protein: CASSFRPGQGTYNEQFF. DNA for the CDR3: TGCGCCAGCAGCTTTAGACCGGGACAGGGAACCTACAATGAGCAGTTCTTC.

The chain recombines TRBV28 with TRBJ1-3, with unresolved D. Germline loops: CDR1 MDHEN, CDR2 SYDVKM. This CDR3 region has 17 residues. Trimming cost V 0 bases and J 2 bases, with 14 bases left between them. CDR3 protein: CASSLWLPRSPGNTIYF. CDR3 sequence (DNA): TGTGCCAGCAGTTTATGGCTACCCCGAAGCCCTGGAAACACCATATATTTT.

The gene calls are TRBV7-2 and TRBJ1-5; D is undetermined. The V gene's germline CDR1 is SGHTA and CDR2 FQGNSA. The CDR3 length is 13 residues. Trimming cost V 4 bases and J 7 bases, with 11 bases left between them. This CDR3 is CASSSEGRQPQHF. The DNA of the CDR3 is TGTGCCAGCAGCTCCGAAGGGAGGCAGCCCCAGCATTTT.

The sample holds one count of this clone. The V and J genes are TRBV5-1 and TRBJ2-7; TRBD1 might be the D (5 bases). The length of the CDR3 is 12 residues. Germline-derived CDR1 and CDR2 are SGHRS and YFSETQ. Trimming shortened V by 7 bases and J by 3 bases, and 11 bases separated the two germline ends. This CDR3 is CASRDQGYEQYF. The CDR3 DNA follows: TGCGCCAGCCGCGATCAGGGCTACGAGCAGTACTTC.

This clone was counted once. The gene calls are TRBV15 and TRBJ1-5, with no clear D. V was clipped by 5 bases and J by 0 bases, with 5 bases between them. The CDR3 covers 13 residues. Germline CDR1 is LNHNV and CDR2 is YYDKDF (reference sequence). This chain's CDR3 is CATSGRSNQPQHF. Written as DNA, the CDR3 is TGTGCCACCAGCGGCCGTAGCAATCAGCCCCAGCATTTT.

A remark on this clone: Additional DNA sequences in this sample encode the identical CDR3. The J gene is TRBJ1-2, the V gene TRBV6-5; 7 nucleotides line up with TRBD1. V lost 6 bases and J lost 0; bases outside the gene matches: 4. There are 14 residues in the CDR3. The germline V gene has CDR1 MNHEY and CDR2 SVGAGI. CDR3 region: CASSRQGANYGYTF. In DNA form, the CDR3 reads TGTGCCAGCAGCCGACAGGGAGCTAACTATGGCTACACCTTC.

The rearrangement joins TRBV7-2 to TRBJ2-5; 8 bases agree with TRBD2. V was pared by 5 bases and J by 2 bases, with 16 bases of the junction left unmatched. CDR3 length: 18 residues. Germline V gene lookup returns CDR1 SGHTA and CDR2 FQGNSA. The CDR3 spells CASSTPAGRGATQETQYF. The CDR3 nucleotides read TGTGCCAGCAGCACGCCGGCGGGGCGGGGGGCCACTCAAGAGACCCAGTACTTC.

This clone was recorded only once. The genes are TRBV23-1 and TRBJ1-2; TRBD1 might be the D (5 bases). TRBV23-1 is classed as an ORF, of uncertain function. Trimming stripped 4 bases from V and 3 bases from J, with 18 bases between. This CDR3 comprises 16 residues. The chain's CDR3 is CASSLAGRPEDYGYTF. The DNA of the CDR3 is TGCGCCAGCAGTCTGGCAGGGAGGCCCGAAGACTATGGCTACACCTTC.

V gene TRBV11-2 combines with J gene TRBJ2-1; a possible D gene is TRBD1 (7 bases). CDR3 length: 15 residues. The germline gives CDR1 SGHAT, CDR2 FQNNGV. V lost 2 bases and J lost 2, with 10 bases in between. The CDR3 DNA reads TGTGCCAGCAGCTTACAGGGGGGCCCCTACAATGAGCAGTTCTTC. As protein: CASSLQGGPYNEQFF.

The chain links TRBV6-6 to TRBJ1-1; a possible D gene is TRBD1 (6 bases). The CDR3 runs to 15 residues. Germline V gene lookup returns CDR1 MNHNY and CDR2 SVGAGI (reference sequence). The germline V and J ends were trimmed by 2 bases and 2 bases, with 12 bases remaining between them. CDR3 amino acids: CASSYAGQLNTEAFF. DNA of the CDR3: TGTGCCAGCAGTTACGCCGGACAGTTAAACACTGAAGCTTTCTTT.

This clone was observed once. J is TRBJ1-1 and V is TRBV2; D ambiguous. CDR1 is SNHLY and CDR2 is FYNNEI in the germline V gene. Trimming pared 3 bases from V and 1 base from J, leaving 9 bases between. The CDR3 length is 14 residues. The CDR3 spells CASSDRRGNTEAFF. CDR3 sequence (DNA): TGTGCCAGCAGTGATCGGCGGGGGAACACTGAAGCTTTCTTT.

The chain joins TRBV7-2 to TRBJ2-1; TRBD2 agrees at 14 bases. Germline values: CDR1 SGHTA, CDR2 FQGNSA. The CDR3 length is 15 residues. The ends lost 7 bases at V and 4 bases at J; junction bases unmatched: 3. Here the CDR3 reads CASTGLAGAYNEQFF. In nucleotides, the CDR3 is TGTGCCAGCACGGGACTAGCGGGAGCGTACAATGAGCAGTTCTTC. The full variable domain, with the rest looked up from reference TRBV7-2 and TRBJ2-1, is GAGVSQSPSNKVTEKGKDVELRCDPISGHTALYWYRQSLGQGLEFLIYFQGNSAPDKSGLPSDRFSAERTGGSVSTLTIQRTQQEDSAVYLCASTGLAGAYNEQFFGPGTRLTVL.

The V and J genes are TRBV29-1 and TRBJ1-2, with TRBD1 matching 9 bases. The V gene end was trimmed by 7 bases and the J gene end by 5 bases; junction bases not matched to a gene: 8. Germline CDR1 SQVTM, CDR2 ANQGSEA. This CDR3 comprises 13 residues. CDR3 protein: CSALQGAGYGYTF. In nucleotides, the CDR3 is TGCAGCGCCTTACAGGGGGCCGGGTATGGCTACACCTTC.

Only one count was recorded for this clone. V gene TRBV3-1 (or the pseudogene TRBV3-2) combines with J gene TRBJ1-2; unclear D gene. Trimming shortened V by 2 bases and J by 6 bases, and 13 bases separated the two germline ends. The CDR3 loop spans 14 amino acids. Per the germline V gene, CDR1 is LGHDT and CDR2 is YNNKEL (reference sequence). This chain's CDR3 is CASSQREVGDGYTF. The CDR3 bases are TGTGCCAGCAGCCAACGGGAGGTAGGAGATGGCTACACCTTC.

For the CDR3, the DNA is TGTGCCAGCAGCTTGGGATGGACAGGGAATCAGCCCCAGCATTTT. This gives the protein CASSLGWTGNQPQHF. The gene calls are TRBV5-6 and TRBJ1-5; 8 nucleotides align to TRBD1. CDR1 and CDR2 from the germline V gene are SGHDT and YYEEEE. The CDR3 is 15 residues long. Trimming at V came to 0 bases and at J to 4 bases, leaving 3 bases not matched to a gene.

This clone was counted only a few times. The rearrangement joins TRBV7-9 to TRBJ2-3; 8 positions agree with TRBD1. Germline CDR1 reads SEHNR; CDR2 reads FQNEAQ (reference sequence). Losses at the gene ends were 4 bases for V and 5 bases for J; bases not matched to a gene: 5. CDR3 length equals 14 residues. CDR3 in amino acids: CASSSRQGRDTQYF. The CDR3 nucleotides read TGTGCCAGCAGCTCCCGACAGGGGAGAGATACGCAGTATTTT.

The chain employs TRBV5-1 and TRBJ2-7; maybe TRBD1 (7 bases). V was pared by 0 bases and J by 2 bases, with 12 bases between. The V gene's germline CDR1 is SGHRS and CDR2 YFSETQ. The CDR3 consists of 15 residues. CDR3 region: CASSLDRGGTYEQYF. CDR3 coding DNA: TGCGCCAGCAGCTTGGACAGGGGAGGAACCTACGAGCAGTACTTC. Using reference TRBV5-1 and TRBJ2-7 for the parts outside the CDR3, the full variable domain is KAGVTQTPRYLIKTRGQQVTLSCSPISGHRSVSWYQQTPGQGLQFLFEYFSETQRNKGNFPGRFSGRQFSNSRSEMNVSTLELGDSALYLCASSLDRGGTYEQYFGPGTRLTVT.

This chain connects TRBV6-5 to TRBJ2-7; D is ambiguous. Trimming stripped 7 bases from V and 6 bases from J, with 16 bases between. There are 13 residues in the CDR3. CDR1 is MNHEY and CDR2 is SVGAGI in the germline V gene. CDR3 DNA: TGTGCCAGCAAACCGACAACCTATCTCGAGCAGTACTTC. It codes for CASKPTTYLEQYF.

The chain recombines TRBV7-2 with TRBJ1-3; unclear D gene. The CDR3 has 15 amino acids. Per germline, CDR1 SGHTA and CDR2 FQGNSA. V lost 3 bases and J 0 bases, leaving 9 bases between the germline ends. CDR3 coding DNA: TGTGCCAGCAGCTTTGGACTGGCCTCTGGAAACACCATATATTTT. Amino acid sequence: CASSFGLASGNTIYF.

There are a few counts of this clone. The chain combines TRBV7-2 with TRBJ2-1; D not certain. The CDR3 totals 13 residues. The germline V and J ends were trimmed by 6 bases and 4 bases, with 10 bases remaining between them. Germline loops: CDR1 SGHTA, CDR2 FQGNSA. CDR3: CASRESGYNEQFF. The CDR3 region has the DNA TGTGCCAGCAGGGAATCGGGTTACAATGAGCAGTTCTTC.

In DNA, the CDR3 is TGTGCCAGCTCACCAACAGGACTGAACACTGAAGCTTTCTTT. Its translation: CASSPTGLNTEAFF. This sequence joins TRBV18 and TRBJ1-1; D perhaps matches TRBD1 (5 bases). The CDR3 is made up of 14 amino acids. V lost 2 bases and J 0 bases, leaving 7 bases between the germline ends. Germline V gene lookup returns CDR1 KGHSH and CDR2 LQKENI.

This chain joins TRBV7-2 and TRBJ2-1, with D maybe TRBD2 (6 bases). The length of the CDR3 is 14 residues. Per the germline V gene, CDR1 is SGHTA and CDR2 is FQGNSA. Between the trimmed V and J ends, which lost 6 bases and 7 bases, there was a span of 16 bases. CDR3 amino acids: CASSIGGNINEQFF. CDR3 in DNA: TGTGCCAGCAGTATTGGCGGGAATATAAATGAGCAGTTCTTC.

The chain is built from TRBV5-6 and TRBJ1-5, with D hard to call. The CDR3 totals 15 residues. The germline V gene encodes CDR1 SGHDT and CDR2 YYEEEE. V lost 3 bases to trimming and J lost 1 base, with 11 bases between them. The CDR3 DNA reads as TGTGCCAGCAGCTCCCTAGTGTTGAGCAATCAGCCCCAGCATTTT. This encodes CASSSLVLSNQPQHF.